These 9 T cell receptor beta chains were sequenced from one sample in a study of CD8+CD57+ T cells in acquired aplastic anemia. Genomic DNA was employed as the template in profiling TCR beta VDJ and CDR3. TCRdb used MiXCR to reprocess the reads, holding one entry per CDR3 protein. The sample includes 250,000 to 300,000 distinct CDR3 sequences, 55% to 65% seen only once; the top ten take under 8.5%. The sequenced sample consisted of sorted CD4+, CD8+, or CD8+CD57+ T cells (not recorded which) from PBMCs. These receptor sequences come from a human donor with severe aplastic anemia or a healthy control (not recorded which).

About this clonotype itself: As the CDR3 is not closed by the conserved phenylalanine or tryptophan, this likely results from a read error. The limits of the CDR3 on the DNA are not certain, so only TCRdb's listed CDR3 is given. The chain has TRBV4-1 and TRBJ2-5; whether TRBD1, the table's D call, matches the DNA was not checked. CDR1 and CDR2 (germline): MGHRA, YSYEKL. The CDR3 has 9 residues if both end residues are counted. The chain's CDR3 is CASSQDKGS.

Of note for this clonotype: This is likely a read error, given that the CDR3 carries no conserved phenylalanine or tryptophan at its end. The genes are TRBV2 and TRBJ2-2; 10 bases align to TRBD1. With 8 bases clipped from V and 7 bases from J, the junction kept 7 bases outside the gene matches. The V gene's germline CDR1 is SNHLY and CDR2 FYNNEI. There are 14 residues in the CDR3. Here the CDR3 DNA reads TGTGCCAGCGATATGGACAGGGGGTACGGGGAGCTGTTTTCT. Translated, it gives CASDMDRGYGELFS.

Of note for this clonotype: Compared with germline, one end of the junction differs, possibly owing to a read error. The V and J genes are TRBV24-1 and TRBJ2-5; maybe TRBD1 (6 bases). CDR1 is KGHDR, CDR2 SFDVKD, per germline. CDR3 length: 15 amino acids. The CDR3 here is CATSDSRTDQETHYF. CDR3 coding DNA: TGTGCCACCAGTGATTCTAGGACAGACCAAGAGACCCATTACTTC.

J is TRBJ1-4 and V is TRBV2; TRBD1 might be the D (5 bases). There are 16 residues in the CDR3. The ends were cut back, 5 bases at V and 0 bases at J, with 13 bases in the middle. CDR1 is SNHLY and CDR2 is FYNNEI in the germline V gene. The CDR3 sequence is CASSYSRGATNEKLFF. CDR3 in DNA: TGTGCCAGCAGTTACTCGAGGGGAGCAACTAATGAAAAACTGTTTTTT.

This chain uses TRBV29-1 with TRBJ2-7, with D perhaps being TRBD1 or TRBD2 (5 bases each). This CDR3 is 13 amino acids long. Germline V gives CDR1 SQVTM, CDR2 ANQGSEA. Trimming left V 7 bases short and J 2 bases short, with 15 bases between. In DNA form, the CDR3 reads TGCAGCGCAACCGGGACGGTTCCCTACGAGCAGTACTTC. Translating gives CSATGTVPYEQYF.

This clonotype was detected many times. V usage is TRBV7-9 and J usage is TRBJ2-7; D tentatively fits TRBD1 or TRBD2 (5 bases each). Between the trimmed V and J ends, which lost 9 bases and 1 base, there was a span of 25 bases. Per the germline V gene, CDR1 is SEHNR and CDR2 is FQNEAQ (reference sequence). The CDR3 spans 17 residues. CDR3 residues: CARADRRWNWGSYEQYF. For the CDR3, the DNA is TGTGCCAGGGCGGACCGCCGTTGGAACTGGGGGTCCTACGAGCAGTACTTC. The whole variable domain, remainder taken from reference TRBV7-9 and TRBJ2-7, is DTGVSQNPRHKITKRGQNVTFRCDPISEHNRLYWYRQTLGQGPEFLTYFQNEAQLEKSRLLSDRFSAERPKGSFSTLEIQRTEQGDSAMYLCARADRRWNWGSYEQYFGPGTRLTVT.

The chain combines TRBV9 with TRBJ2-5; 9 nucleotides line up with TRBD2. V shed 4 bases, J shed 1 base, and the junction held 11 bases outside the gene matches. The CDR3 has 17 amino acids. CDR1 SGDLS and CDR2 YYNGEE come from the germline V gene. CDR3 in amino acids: CASSSRGGGGGQETQYF. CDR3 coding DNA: TGTGCCAGCAGCTCCCGCGGGGGGGGAGGGGGCCAAGAGACCCAGTACTTC.

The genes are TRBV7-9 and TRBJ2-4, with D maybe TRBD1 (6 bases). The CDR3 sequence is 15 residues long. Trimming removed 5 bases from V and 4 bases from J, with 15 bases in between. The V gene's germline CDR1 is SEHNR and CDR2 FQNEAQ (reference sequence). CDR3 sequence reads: CASSGGPHPKNIQYF. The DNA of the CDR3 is TGTGCCAGCAGCGGGGGCCCACACCCGAAAAACATTCAGTACTTC.

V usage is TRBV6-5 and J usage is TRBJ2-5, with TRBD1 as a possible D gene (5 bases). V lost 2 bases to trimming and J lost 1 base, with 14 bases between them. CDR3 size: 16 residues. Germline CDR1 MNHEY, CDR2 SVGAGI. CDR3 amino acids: CASSYRVQAPQETQYF. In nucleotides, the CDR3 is TGTGCCAGCAGTTACAGAGTACAGGCACCCCAAGAGACCCAGTACTTC.